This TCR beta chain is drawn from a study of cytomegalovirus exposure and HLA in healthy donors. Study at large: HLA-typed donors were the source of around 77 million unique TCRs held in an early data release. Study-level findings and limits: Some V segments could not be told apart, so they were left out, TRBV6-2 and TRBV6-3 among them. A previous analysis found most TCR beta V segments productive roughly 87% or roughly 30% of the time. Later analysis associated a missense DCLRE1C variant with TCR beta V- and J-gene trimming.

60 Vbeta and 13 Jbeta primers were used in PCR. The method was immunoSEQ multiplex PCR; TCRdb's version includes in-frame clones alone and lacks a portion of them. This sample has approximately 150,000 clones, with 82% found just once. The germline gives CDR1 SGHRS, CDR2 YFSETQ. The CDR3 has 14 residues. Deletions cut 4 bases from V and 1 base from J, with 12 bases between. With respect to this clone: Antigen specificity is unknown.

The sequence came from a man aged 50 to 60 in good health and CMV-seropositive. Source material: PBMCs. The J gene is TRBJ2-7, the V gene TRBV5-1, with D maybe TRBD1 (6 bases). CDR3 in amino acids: CASSITGTSYEQYF. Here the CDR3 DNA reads TGCGCCAGCAGCATTACAGGGACATCCTACGAGCAGTACTTC.